The 18 T cell receptor beta chains presented below share a single source sample, sequenced in a study of shared clonotypes between healthy human individuals. Here immunoSEQ multiplex PCR was the method, and the copy in TCRdb shows in-frame clones only, minus some. The profile shows roughly 680,000 clones, 55% to 80% of them singletons. The sequencing input was memory CD4+ T cells sorted from blood. Subset denoted: CD45RA-negative fraction. The receptors were sampled from a woman in her thirties in good health.

CDR3 nucleotide sequence: TGTGCCAGCAGCCAAGACTGGTTGAGGGGGAGGTACGAGCAGTACTTC. This gives the protein CASSQDWLRGRYEQYF. The V and J genes are TRBV14 and TRBJ2-7; D is perhaps TRBD1 or TRBD2 (6 bases each). The V and J ends lost 0 bases and 4 bases respectively, with 16 bases between them. Germline CDR1 is SGHDN and CDR2 is FVKESK. This CDR3 is built from 16 residues. The entire variable domain, with the rest obtained from reference TRBV14 and TRBJ2-7, is as follows: EAGVTQFPSHSVIEKGQTVTLRCDPISGHDNLYWYRRVMGKEIKFLLHFVKESKQDESGMPNNRFLAERTGGTYSTLKVQPAELEDSGVYFCASSQDWLRGRYEQYFGPGTRLTVT.

The chain couples TRBV2 to TRBJ1-5; D gene unclear. Between the trimmed V and J ends, which lost 1 base and 1 base, there was a span of 8 bases. The CDR3 has 15 amino acids. The germline gives CDR1 SNHLY, CDR2 FYNNEI. The CDR3 loop reads CASSEEGWSNQPQHF. DNA for the CDR3: TGTGCCAGCAGTGAAGAGGGCTGGAGCAATCAGCCCCAGCATTTT.

This sequence joins TRBV6-5 and TRBJ1-4; TRBD1 aligns across 7 bases. CDR1 and CDR2 from the germline V gene are MNHEY and SVGAGI. J gave up 5 bases and V 6 bases, and 9 bases lay outside the gene matches. CDR3 size: 15 residues. This CDR3 is CASRAKTGRNEKLFF. The CDR3 DNA is TGTGCCAGCAGGGCTAAGACAGGGAGGAATGAAAAACTGTTTTTT.

This clone has ten or more counts. This rearrangement joins TRBV19 to TRBJ1-5, with D maybe TRBD1 (6 bases). The CDR3 length is 16 residues. Germline CDR1 is LNHDA and CDR2 is SQIVND (reference sequence). V shed 3 bases and J shed 3 bases, with 15 bases lying between them. Written as DNA, the CDR3 is TGTGCCAGTAGTATGGGCCTTGACAGGCCCAATCAGCCCCAGCATTTT. It codes for CASSMGLDRPNQPQHF.

This sequence joins TRBV28 and TRBJ2-2, with TRBD1 matching 8 bases. J gave up 0 bases and V 4 bases, and 10 bases lay outside the gene matches. The CDR3 loop spans 18 amino acids. The V gene's germline CDR1 is MDHEN and CDR2 SYDVKM. The CDR3 nucleotides read TGTGCCAGCAGTTCCCCAGGGGGCTTTAGAGCGAACACCGGGGAGCTGTTTTTT. The encoded protein is CASSSPGGFRANTGELFF.

A note on this clone: One end of the junction does not line up with germline, which may come from a read error. This chain links TRBV5-4 with TRBJ1-2; 11 nucleotides line up with TRBD1. Germline CDR1 SGHNT, CDR2 YYREEE (reference sequence). The CDR3 extends over 15 amino acids. The chain's CDR3 is CASSYGQGAAYSYTF. The CDR3 coding sequence is TGTGCCAGCAGCTACGGACAGGGGGCCGCCTATAGCTACACCTTC.

The chain is built from TRBV7-9 and TRBJ2-5; D might be TRBD1 or TRBD2, each matching 5 bases. CDR3 length: 16 amino acids. V was trimmed by 3 bases and J by 1 base, leaving 15 bases between them. CDR1 is SEHNR, CDR2 FQNEAQ, per germline (reference sequence). The CDR3 loop reads CASSFSGLRGQETQYF. CDR3 coding DNA: TGTGCCAGCAGCTTTTCGGGGCTAAGGGGCCAAGAGACCCAGTACTTC.

This clone came up a few times. This chain joins TRBV18 and TRBJ2-7, with 11 bases fitting TRBD2. The CDR3 contains 18 residues. The V segment lost 3 bases and the J segment 0 bases; nucleotides outside the gene matches: 10. CDR1 KGHSH and CDR2 LQKENI come from the germline V gene. The CDR3 DNA reads TGTGCCAGCTCACCCACCCTACTAGCGGGAGAGGTCTCCTACGAGCAGTACTTC. It is translated as CASSPTLLAGEVSYEQYF.

The chain uses TRBV18 and TRBJ1-1, with a weak D call TRBD1 (6 bases). The CDR3 length is 14 residues. Germline V gene lookup returns CDR1 KGHSH and CDR2 LQKENI. V was clipped by 2 bases and J by 6 bases, with 13 bases between them. The CDR3 spells CASSPATGQAEAFF. The CDR3 bases are TGTGCCAGCTCACCAGCTACAGGGCAGGCTGAAGCTTTCTTT.

The gene calls are TRBV6-5 and TRBJ2-6; D gene ambiguous. The CDR3 covers 15 residues. Germline V gene lookup returns CDR1 MNHEY and CDR2 SVGAGI. V shed 6 bases and J shed 0 bases, with 9 bases lying between them. The CDR3 spells CASRDRSSGANVLTF. The CDR3 nucleotides read TGTGCCAGCAGAGACCGGTCCTCTGGGGCCAACGTCCTGACTTTC.

This clone came up a few times. J is TRBJ1-3 and V is TRBV9; TRBD1 matches 10 bases. The CDR3 totals 18 residues. The trim removed 4 bases at V and 1 base at J, leaving 11 bases unmatched. The germline V gene has CDR1 SGDLS and CDR2 YYNGEE. The DNA of the CDR3 is TGTGCCAGCAGCTCCCCCCCCGGGACAGGGGATTCTGGAAACACCATATATTTT. Translating it yields CASSSPPGTGDSGNTIYF.

This clone occurred a few times. A much larger clone is a single base away; this may be a read error. The V call is TRBV7-9, the J call TRBJ1-5; D is ambiguous. There are 13 residues in the CDR3. V lost 4 bases and J lost 0, with 4 bases in between. Per germline, CDR1 SEHNR and CDR2 FQNEAQ (reference sequence). The CDR3 here is CASSSYSNQPQHF. The CDR3 DNA reads TGTGCCAGCAGCTCCTATAGCAATCAGCCCCAGCATTTT. The full variable domain, completed using reference TRBV7-9 and TRBJ1-5, is DTGVSQNPRHKITKRGQNVTFRCDPISEHNRLYWYRQTLGQGPEFLTYFQNEAQLEKSRLLSDRFSAERPKGSFSTLEIQRTEQGDSAMYLCASSSYSNQPQHFGDGTRLSIL.

This rearrangement joins TRBV6-1 to TRBJ1-1; D uncertain. The CDR3 runs to 13 residues. CDR1 is MNHNS and CDR2 is SASEGT in the germline V gene. V was trimmed by 1 base and J by 3 bases, leaving 6 bases between them. The CDR3 DNA sequence: TGTGCCAGCAGTGAAGACGGGTACACTGAAGCTTTCTTT. Amino acids: CASSEDGYTEAFF.

The gene calls are TRBV5-1 and TRBJ2-2; D tentatively reads TRBD1 or TRBD2 (5 bases each). Deletions cut 4 bases from V and 3 bases from J, with 16 bases between. CDR3 length: 16 residues. Germline assignment: CDR1 SGHRS and CDR2 YFSETQ. The DNA for the CDR3 is TGCGCCAGCAGCACAGGTGACGGGGATGACACCGGGGAGCTGTTTTTT. Its translation: CASSTGDGDDTGELFF.

The chain recombines TRBV27 with TRBJ1-3, with 7 nucleotides matching TRBD1. The CDR3 spans 14 residues. In germline, CDR1 is MNHEY, CDR2 SMNVEV (reference sequence). V dropped 11 bases and J dropped 2; count of bases not matched to a gene: 9. The CDR3, as DNA: TGTGCCTGTTCCAAGACAGGGACTGGAAACACCATATATTTT. Its translation: CACSKTGTGNTIYF.

Details on this clone: This sample also contains other DNA sequences that code for the same CDR3. The chain combines TRBV7-3 with TRBJ1-1; no clear D gene. The CDR3 contains 13 residues. Germline assignment: CDR1 SGHTA and CDR2 FQGTGA. V shed 2 bases and J shed 1 base, with 5 bases lying between them. The CDR3 spells CASSLDPNTEAFF. DNA for the CDR3: TGTGCCAGCAGCTTAGACCCGAACACTGAAGCTTTCTTT.

The chain links TRBV6-6 to TRBJ2-7; no definite D call. Germline CDR1 is MNHNY and CDR2 is SVGAGI (reference sequence). Trimming removed 3 bases from V and 4 bases from J, with 10 bases in between. The CDR3 consists of 13 residues. CDR3 in DNA: TGTGCCAGCAGTTATAATAGGGCGTACGAGCAGTACTTC. This gives the protein CASSYNRAYEQYF.

The chain employs TRBV28 and TRBJ2-1, with D possibly being TRBD2 (6 bases). Trimming took off 8 bases at V and 15 bases at J, with 20 bases between the two ends. Germline CDR1 and CDR2: MDHEN and SYDVKM. The CDR3 is 12 amino acids. DNA for the CDR3: TGTGCCAGCCAAGGGAGCGGGTTTAAGGGGTTCTTC. Encoded protein: CASQGSGFKGFF.